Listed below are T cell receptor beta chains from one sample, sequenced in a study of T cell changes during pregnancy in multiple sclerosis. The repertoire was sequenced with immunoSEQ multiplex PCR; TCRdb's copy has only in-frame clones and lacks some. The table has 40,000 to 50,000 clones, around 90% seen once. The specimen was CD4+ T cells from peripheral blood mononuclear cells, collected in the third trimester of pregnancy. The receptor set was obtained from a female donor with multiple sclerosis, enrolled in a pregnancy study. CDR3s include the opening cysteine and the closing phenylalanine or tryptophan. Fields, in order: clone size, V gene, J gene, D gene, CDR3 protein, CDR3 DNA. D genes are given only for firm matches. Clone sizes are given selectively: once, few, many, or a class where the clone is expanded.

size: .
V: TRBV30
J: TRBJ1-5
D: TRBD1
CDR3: CAWSSNRGGNQPQHF
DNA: TGTGCCTGGAGTTCAAACAGGGGAGGTAATCAGCCCCAGCATTTT

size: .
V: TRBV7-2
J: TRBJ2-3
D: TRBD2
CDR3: CASSPGLEGLGAQYF
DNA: TGTGCCAGCAGTCCGGGACTCGAAGGACTAGGAGCGCAGTATTTT

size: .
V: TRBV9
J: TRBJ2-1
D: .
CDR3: CASSVAPSGNEQFF
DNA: TGTGCCAGCAGCGTAGCCCCATCGGGGAATGAGCAGTTCTTC

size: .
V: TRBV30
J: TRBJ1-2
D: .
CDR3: CAWKQNYGYTF
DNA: TGTGCCTGGAAACAGAACTATGGCTACACCTTC

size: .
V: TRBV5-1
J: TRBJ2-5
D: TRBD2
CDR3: CASSFDHRLAGKETQYF
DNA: TGCGCCAGCAGCTTCGACCACAGACTAGCGGGAAAAGAGACCCAGTACTTC

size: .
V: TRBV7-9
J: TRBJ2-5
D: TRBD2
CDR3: CASSSGLAGAQETQYF
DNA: TGTGCCAGCAGCTCCGGACTAGCGGGAGCCCAAGAGACCCAGTACTTC

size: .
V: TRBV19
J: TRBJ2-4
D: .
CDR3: CASSMGLALTANIQYF
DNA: TGTGCCAGTAGTATGGGACTGGCCCTCACCGCGAACATTCAGTACTTC

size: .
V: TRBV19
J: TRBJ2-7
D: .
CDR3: CASSAGGTEQYF
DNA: TGTGCCAGTAGCGCCGGCGGCACCGAGCAGTACTTC

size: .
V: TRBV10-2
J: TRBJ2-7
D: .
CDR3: CASGTGEGISEQYF
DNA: TGCGCCAGCGGAACGGGAGAAGGGATCTCCGAGCAGTACTTC

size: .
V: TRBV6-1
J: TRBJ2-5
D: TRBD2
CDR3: CASSGRAGETQYF
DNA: TGTGCCAGCAGCGGGAGGGCCGGGGAGACCCAGTACTTC

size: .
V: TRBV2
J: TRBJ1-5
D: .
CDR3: CASSDDRSNQPQHF
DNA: TGTGCCAGCAGTGATGACAGGAGCAATCAGCCCCAGCATTTT

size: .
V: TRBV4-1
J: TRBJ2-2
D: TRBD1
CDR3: CASSLFGTGTTGELFF
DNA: TGCGCCAGCAGCCTGTTCGGGACAGGGACAACCGGGGAGCTGTTTTTT

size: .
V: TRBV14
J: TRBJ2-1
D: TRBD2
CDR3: CASSPGTSPSNEQFF
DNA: TGTGCCAGCAGCCCCGGGACTAGCCCCTCCAATGAGCAGTTCTTC

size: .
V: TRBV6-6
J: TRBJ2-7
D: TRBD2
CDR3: CASRTTSAGSSYEQYF
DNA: TGTGCCAGCAGAACAACTAGCGCGGGTAGCTCCTACGAGCAGTACTTC

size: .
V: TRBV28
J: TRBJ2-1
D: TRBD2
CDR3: CASSPSGRANEQFF
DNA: TGTGCCAGCAGCCCTTCCGGGAGGGCTAATGAGCAGTTCTTC

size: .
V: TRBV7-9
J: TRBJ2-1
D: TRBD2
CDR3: CASSFELRTSGNEQFF
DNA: TGTGCCAGCAGCTTTGAGTTACGGACTAGCGGTAATGAGCAGTTCTTC

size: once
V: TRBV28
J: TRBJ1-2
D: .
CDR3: CASSLAGRNFYGYTF
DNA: TGTGCCAGCAGTTTAGCGGGACGGAACTTTTATGGCTACACCTTC

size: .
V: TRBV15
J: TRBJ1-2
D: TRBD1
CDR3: CATSRDLDRGGYTF
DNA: TGTGCCACCAGCAGAGACCTAGACAGGGGCGGCTACACCTTC

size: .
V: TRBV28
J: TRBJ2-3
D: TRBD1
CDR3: CASSFGQASTDTQYF
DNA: TGTGCCAGCAGTTTCGGACAGGCGAGCACAGATACGCAGTATTTT

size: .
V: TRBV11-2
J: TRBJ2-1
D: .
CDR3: CASSLDLAANEQFF
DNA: TGTGCCAGCAGCTTAGACCTAGCAGCCAATGAGCAGTTCTTC